Listed here is a single T cell receptor beta chain. It lacks a known antigen. No base qualities exist here, and no much larger clone lies one base off it. These data originate in a study of cytomegalovirus exposure and HLA in healthy donors listed by TCRdb under 2017. In the study overall: An earlier analysis of roughly 500 of the donors reported 250 to 300 Gb of sequence data and about 100 million unique TCR beta sequences from around 200 million T cells. About 280 gigabases of sequencing data and tens of millions of unique TCR sequences were included in an early release covering around 650 HLA-typed donors. Of the roughly 410 genotyped donors, 80% to 90% were placed in the genetic ancestry cluster associated with self-reported Caucasian donors. The aim of the study was to test whether cataloging public T cell receptors could identify signatures of past pathogen exposure. The T cell repertoires of under 700 subjects were profiled by immunosequencing and related to cytomegalovirus serostatus. In addition to the first cohort of approximately 650 subjects, a separate validation cohort of approximately 110 different subjects was used. To predict cytomegalovirus infection status, the study brought together high-throughput TCR immunosequencing, statistical association of individual TCRs with disease status, and machine learning. To study patterns of TCR occurrence, a later analysis re-analyzed previously published TCR beta repertoires from several hundred donors and added high-resolution HLA genotyping. Rather than using new phenotypic data, the later analysis identified candidate immune exposures from TCR beta sequences and from how often those sequences occurred across donors. An earlier analysis of 587 of the donors applied high-throughput TCR beta sequencing to assess whether each TCR beta V gene segment acted as functional or pseudogenic. Donor age, sex, ethnicity and CMV serostatus were compiled together with the repertoire data. A later genetic analysis took genome-wide SNP genotypes for about 55% of the 666 donors and used that subset as a discovery cohort. All discovery cohort repertoires had been generated using a single sequencing platform. HLA typing covered class I and class II loci at four-digit resolution. The number of typed donors differed by locus: about 620-640 for A, B, C, DRB1 and DQB1; about 520 for DQA1; 606 for DPA1; and roughly 490 for DPB1. Roughly 5 DR-DQ haplotypes were handled as single units for association and clustering, since linkage in the cohort was strong. Among 300 to 500 genotyped donors of the cohort, an average of roughly 230,000 unique TCR beta nucleotide sequences was sequenced per donor, of which roughly 17% were non-productive.

Libraries were constructed by the immunoSEQ multiplex PCR assay. For the multiplex PCR, a mixture combining 60 forward primers for TCR Vbeta segments and 13 reverse primers for TCR Jbeta segments was used. Amplification of the CDR3 region of rearranged TCR beta genes was performed with a multiplex PCR assay on genomic DNA. The amplified TCR beta libraries were sequenced on the Illumina HiSeq System as 87-base-pair reads. From the authors' description of their analysis: A later analysis counted about 76 million unique TCR beta chains across the 550 to 800 repertoires, and 10 million to 11 million of these chains were shared by at least two donors. A nearest-neighbor algorithm error-corrected the raw reads and collapsed the reads into unique sequences, merging closely related sequences to remove PCR and sequencing errors. V, D and J gene segments were assigned by aligning CDR3 sequences to IMGT reference sequences. Each retained sequence needed at least a six-nucleotide match to both a V gene segment and a J gene segment. Rearrangements were classified as productive when the CDR3 lacked stop codons and remained in frame with V and J, and all other rearrangements were classified as non-productive. CDR3 was defined by IMGT convention, running from the second conserved V-encoded cysteine to the conserved J-encoded phenylalanine. The earlier analysis of about 570 of the donors excluded any sequence lacking an unambiguous match to a single V gene segment. An earlier analysis of about 600 of the donors called V segments functional above 56.7% productive rearrangements and segregating when the between-donor standard deviation exceeded 5%. A statistical classification framework was built to diagnose cytomegalovirus status from the catalog of TCR beta chain sequences. A later analysis assigned V and J genes by comparing TCR nucleotide sequences with IMGT/GENE-DB human TR gene sequences. The TCRdist pipeline was used in a later analysis to assign CDR3 sequences and most-parsimonious VDJ recombination scenarios. In a later analysis, every TCR beta chain was defined by the combination of its CDR3 amino acid sequence and its V-gene family, and reads without a unique V-gene family were dropped. To address suspected cross-contamination and a sequencing artifact, a later analysis removed some 620 highly shared, low-generation-probability nucleotide sequences. For each public chain, a later analysis derived a clonal expansion index from normalized ranks of inferred template counts within each repertoire. Generation probabilities in a later analysis came from a VDJ recombination model fitted to out-of-frame rearrangements, and those results were checked against IGoR. In a later analysis, TCR-TCR, TCR-HLA and TCR-CMV co-occurrence was scored with hypergeometric tests, and a repertoire-size bias correction was applied to TCR pairs. In a later analysis, false discovery rates were estimated by permuting HLA or CMV assignments 20 times. A later analysis grouped co-occurring TCRs with DBSCAN, adding TCRdist sequence similarity when clustering within HLA-allele-positive subsets. Repertoires with fewer than 30,000 or more than 120,000 public chains were left out of co-occurrence clustering, as were about 5 repertoires with anomalous nucleotide sharing. In its TCRdb copy, this immuneACCESS table keeps in-frame sequences only and misses some clones. Where compared with another copy, unresolved V genes explain less than half of these, and the others have no known cause. V and J calls and clone size follow that table, whereas D and trimming were derived from the DNA. For this sample the table gives about 85,000 clones, of which around three fifths were detected only once. In total, the top ten clones hold 3.9% of the sample.

What the study reported, not specific to this receptor: Most TCR sequences were seen in very few donors, while some public TCRs were found in many individuals. Compared with equally common non-associated chains, HLA-associated TCR beta chains in a later analysis were more clonally expanded and had lower generation probabilities. Most CMV-associated TCR beta chains appeared to be HLA-restricted in a later analysis, and the HLA associations seemed to be driven largely by CMV exposure. The authors suggested that the approach could potentially be generalized to other disease states and immunological phenotypes. A further reported finding was that TCR beta sequences accurately predicted the HLA-A and HLA-B alleles for most subjects in the first cohort. The only immune exposure information available for the cohort was CMV serostatus. According to a later analysis, TCR association rates differed among HLA loci, with DRB1 alleles showing the most associated TCRs and HLA-C alleles showing the fewest. Some IMGT-functional V segments, including TRBV6-2 and TRBV6-3, could not be told apart with the 87-base-pair reads, so those segments were excluded. In an earlier analysis of over 550 of the donors, most TCR beta V segments were observed in productive rearrangements about 90% or about 30% of the time, broadly matching IMGT annotations. HLA typing was unavailable for some donors at each locus, so association tests used only the typed subset. An association between a missense DCLRE1C variant and V-gene and J-gene trimming of TCR beta chains was found in a later genetic analysis and replicated in an independent cohort. Assigning TCR associations to individual alleles was difficult when HLA alleles, especially DR and DQ, strongly co-occurred. In the study, approximately 150 TCR beta chains were listed as associated with cytomegalovirus. According to a later genetic analysis, donors in an Asian-associated ancestry cluster had fewer N-insertions in productive TCRs than the approximately 700-donor mean. The classifier was reported to diagnose cytomegalovirus status with high specificity and sensitivity in both the original cohort and the validation cohort. Several of the top co-occurrence clusters appeared to be linked to parvovirus B19, influenza, CMV and Epstein-Barr virus, according to a later analysis. Roughly uniform sequencing depth across donors was assumed in presence/absence analyses, although this assumption may not hold. A group of highly shared sequence variants was considered likely to be a technical artifact of the sequencing pipeline. Seventeen rarely observed V segments, including chromosome 9 orphons, were excluded from the earlier analysis of about 600 of the donors because counts were too low. In vitro tests confirmed that a few of the cytomegalovirus-associated TCR beta chains recognize cytomegalovirus antigens. Linkage disequilibrium might explain the correlated functional status among segregating V segments, but an unknown experimental factor could not be ruled out. The cohort was sequenced for TCR beta chains only, and without alpha or paired-chain data the features that could be detected were limited. Specific HLA alleles were associated with some 15,000 TCR beta sequences at a false discovery rate of 0.05 in a later analysis.

The cohort was made up of approximately 670 healthy bone marrow donors. Cohort members were all nominally healthy when sampled, although unrecorded immune exposures were likely present. The donor was CMV seronegative and belonged to the group of several hundred seronegative cohort members. A peripheral blood sample was collected from each donor, and TCR beta sequencing was performed on peripheral blood mononuclear cells. The Qiagen DNeasy Blood Extraction Kit was used to extract genomic DNA from the blood cell samples. Spanning cysteine to phenylalanine, the CDR3 consists of 14 amino acids. Of all the DNA, just the CDR3 is kept, 42 bases in frame from base 1. The junction carries 7 bases between V and J, which are trimmed by 3 bases and 0 bases respectively. CDR1 and CDR2 (MRHNA, SNTAGT) derive from the germline V gene.

The chain couples TRBV6-4 to TRBJ2-3; a tentative D call is TRBD2 (6 bases match). Sequenced input: PBMCs. This sequence originates from a man aged 30-40 years in good health and CMV-seronegative. Read as DNA, the sequence is TGTGCCAGCAGTGAAGGGACTAGCACAGATACGCAGTATTTT. Its product reads: CASSEGTSTDTQYF.